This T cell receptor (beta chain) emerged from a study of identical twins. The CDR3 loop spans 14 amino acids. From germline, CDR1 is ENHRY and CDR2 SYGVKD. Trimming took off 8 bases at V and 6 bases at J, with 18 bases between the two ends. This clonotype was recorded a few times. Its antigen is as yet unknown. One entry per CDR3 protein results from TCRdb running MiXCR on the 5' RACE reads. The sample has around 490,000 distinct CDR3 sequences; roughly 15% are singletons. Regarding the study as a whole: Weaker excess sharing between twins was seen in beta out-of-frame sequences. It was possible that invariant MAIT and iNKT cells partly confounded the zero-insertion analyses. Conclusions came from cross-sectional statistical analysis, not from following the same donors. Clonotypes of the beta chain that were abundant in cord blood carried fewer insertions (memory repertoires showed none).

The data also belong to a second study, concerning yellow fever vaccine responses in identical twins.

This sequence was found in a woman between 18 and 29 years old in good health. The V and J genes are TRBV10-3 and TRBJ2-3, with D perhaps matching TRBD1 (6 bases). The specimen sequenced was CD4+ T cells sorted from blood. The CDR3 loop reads CAISQGFGADTQYF. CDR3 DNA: TGTGCCATCTCTCAGGGGTTCGGTGCGGATACGCAGTATTTT.